Detailed here is one TCR beta chain. Each CDR3 protein gets one entry after TCRdb re-called the RT-PCR reads with MiXCR. The sample consists of roughly 700,000 distinct CDR3 sequences, less than 20% of them appearing once. The CDR3 has 16 amino acids. Germline V gene data show CDR1 as MDHEN and CDR2 as SYDVKM. With 1 base clipped from V and 5 bases from J, the junction kept 6 bases outside the gene matches. This entry comes from a study of response to subunit inactivated influenza vaccine. This TCR was recovered from a man aged 50-59 years who received an inactivated influenza vaccine. This material consisted of PBMCs from blood, taken 12 days after vaccination. V usage is TRBV28 and J usage is TRBJ2-7, with TRBD2 matching 12 bases. The CDR3 DNA reads as TGTGCCAGCAGTTTATCCTGGACTAGCGGGAAGCACGAGCAGTACTTC. The encoded protein is CASSLSWTSGKHEQYF.